A selection of T cell receptor beta chains follows, all from one sample in a study of blood T cell repertoires in COVID-19. Repertoires were generated with immunoSEQ multiplex PCR, while TCRdb's copy carries only in-frame clones and drops some. Of some 65,000 clones listed, around 86% were seen once; the top ten hold less than 3%. The sequenced sample was peripheral blood. These TCRs come from an older man with acute or convalescent COVID-19. Each CDR3 is given with its conserved first and last residue. The D gene is left open where the match is weak. Rows may omit the clone size; those that give it use once, few, many or a size class.

D | J | V | size | DNA | CDR3
NA | TRBJ2-7 | TRBV5-1 | few | TGCGCCAGCAGCTTGGGACAACACGAGCAGTACTTC | CASSLGQHEQYF
NA | TRBJ1-2 | TRBV25-1 | NA | TGTGCCAGCAGTCACGGTCTGGGCTACACCTTC | CASSHGLGYTF
NA | TRBJ2-1 | TRBV27 | NA | TGTGCCAGCAGTTTACTTGGACTAGGGGGGTACAATGAGCAGTTCTTC | CASSLLGLGGYNEQFF
NA | TRBJ2-7 | TRBV13 | NA | TGTGCCAGCAGCGGTAGAGGTTCGTCCTTCTACGAGCAGTACTTC | CASSGRGSSFYEQYF
NA | TRBJ1-6 | TRBV7-2 | NA | TGTGCCAGCAGGGTGGGGGGACCTGGGAGGAATTCACCCCTCCACTTT | CASRVGGPGRNSPLHF
NA | TRBJ2-1 | TRBV20-1 | NA | TGCAGTGCTGCGGGTAATGAGCAGTTCTTC | CSAAGNEQFF
NA | TRBJ1-3 | TRBV18 | few | TGTGCCAGCTCACCACCAATGGGGGGCTCTGGAAACACCATATATTTT | CASSPPMGGSGNTIYF
TRBD2 | TRBJ2-6 | TRBV24-1 | NA | TGTGCCACCAGTGATCCCGGGACTAGCGGGAGTGTCACTGGGGCCAACGTCCTGACTTTC | CATSDPGTSGSVTGANVLTF
TRBD1 | TRBJ1-1 | TRBV5-1 | NA | TGCGCCAGCAGCATGGGACAGGGGGGCACTGAAGCTTTCTTT | CASSMGQGGTEAFF
TRBD1 | TRBJ1-4 | TRBV19 | few | TGTGCCAGTAGTATAGTCCGGACAGGGAAAAATGAAAAACTGTTTTTT | CASSIVRTGKNEKLFF
TRBD1 | TRBJ1-1 | TRBV11-2 | NA | TGTGCCAGCAGCGCCTTGGGCATTACAGCGGGACAGGGTAAAGCTTTCTTT | CASSALGITAGQGKAFF
NA | TRBJ2-5 | TRBV11-2 | NA | TGTGCCAGCAGCGTCTCGCAGAAAGAGACCCAGTACTTC | CASSVSQKETQYF
TRBD1 | TRBJ2-2 | TRBV24-1 | NA | TGTGCCACCAGACAGGGGGGAGACACCGGGGAGCTGTTTTTT | CATRQGGDTGELFF
NA | TRBJ1-1 | TRBV5-6 | NA | TGTGCCAGCAGCTTGTTCATCATGAACACTGAAGCTTTCTTT | CASSLFIMNTEAFF
TRBD1 | TRBJ2-6 | TRBV19 | NA | TGTGCCAGTCCGTGGGACAGGGGCTCTGGGGCCAACGTCCTGACTTTC | CASPWDRGSGANVLTF
NA | TRBJ2-7 | TRBV11-3 | NA | TGTGCCAGCAGCCCCCCATCAGGAGGGACGGGGGAGCAGTACTTC | CASSPPSGGTGEQYF
TRBD1 | TRBJ1-2 | TRBV6-2/TRBV6-3 | NA | TGTGCCAGCAGTTACGGACAGGGAGGCTACACCTTC | CASSYGQGGYTF
TRBD1 | TRBJ1-4 | TRBV19 | NA | TGTGCCAGTAGTGAGGACAGGTCGAATGAAAAACTGTTTTTT | CASSEDRSNEKLFF
NA | TRBJ1-2 | TRBV7-9 | once | TGTGCCAGCAGCTTAACAGGTGGCTACACCTTC | CASSLTGGYTF
TRBD1 | TRBJ1-1 | TRBV3-1/TRBV3-2 | once | TGTGCCAGCAGCCAAGGGGGACAGGGGAGGGTAGGAGCTTTCTTT | CASSQGGQGRVGAFF
NA | TRBJ1-5 | TRBV6-5 | NA | TGTGCCAGCAGTTACCTACAGGGCAGGCAGCCCCAGCATTTT | CASSYLQGRQPQHF
NA | TRBJ2-6 | TRBV7-9 | NA | TGTGCCAGCAGCTCACCGACAGTCCGCTCTGGGGCCAACGTCCTGACTTTC | CASSSPTVRSGANVLTF
NA | TRBJ2-1 | TRBV4-2 | NA | TGTGCCAGCAGCCAAGAGACAGGCACCCTGAAGAATGAGCAGTTCTTC | CASSQETGTLKNEQFF
NA | TRBJ2-7 | TRBV5-4 | NA | TGTGCCAGCAGCTTGGACAGTATAGGCGAGCAGTACTTC | CASSLDSIGEQYF
NA | TRBJ2-6 | TRBV6-6 | NA | TGTGCCAGCAGTCGGGCAGGGGCTAACTCTGGGGCCAACGTCCTGACTTTC | CASSRAGANSGANVLTF
NA | TRBJ1-3 | TRBV9 | NA | TGTGCCAGCAGCGCTGGACAGTTCAGCTCTGGAAACACCATATATTTT | CASSAGQFSSGNTIYF
TRBD1 | TRBJ1-2 | TRBV11-2 | once | TGTGCCAGCAGCCGTGACAGGGCCCAGGGCTACACCTTC | CASSRDRAQGYTF
TRBD2 | TRBJ2-7 | TRBV11-2 | NA | TGTGCCAGCAGTGAAATAGGAGCGGGAGGGGTCTCCTACGAGCAGTACTTC | CASSEIGAGGVSYEQYF
TRBD2 | TRBJ2-7 | TRBV11-3 | NA | TGTGCCAGCAGGTCTAGACTAGCGGGAGTGTACGAGCAGTACTTC | CASRSRLAGVYEQYF
NA | TRBJ2-5 | TRBV5-1 | NA | TGCGCCAGCAGCTTGGCGGCAGCGGGCACGGAGACCCAGTACTTC | CASSLAAAGTETQYF
NA | TRBJ2-7 | TRBV29-1 | NA | TGCAGCGTTGAGAGTTTTGGGGACATCTCCTACGAGCAGTACTTC | CSVESFGDISYEQYF
NA | TRBJ1-2 | TRBV6-2/TRBV6-3 | NA | TGTGCCAGCAGCGCCCTATATGGCTACACCTTC | CASSALYGYTF
TRBD1 | TRBJ2-5 | TRBV11-3 | NA | TGTGCCAGCAGCCACCGGGACAGGGAAGAGACCCAGTACTTC | CASSHRDREETQYF
TRBD1 | TRBJ1-1 | TRBV12-3/TRBV12-4 | once | TGTGCCAGCAGTACACTGACAGGGCTAGCTTTCTTT | CASSTLTGLAFF
TRBD2 | TRBJ2-7 | TRBV6-5 | NA | TGTGCCAGCAGTTTTGGCCGAGGACTAGCCTACGAGCAGTACTTC | CASSFGRGLAYEQYF
NA | TRBJ2-1 | TRBV12-3/TRBV12-4 | NA | TGTGCCAGCAGTTTACGGGAGAGTGAGCAGTTCTTC | CASSLRESEQFF
NA | TRBJ1-2 | TRBV7-2 | NA | TGTGCCAGCAGCTTAGGCAGGGAAGGCTATGGCTACACCTTC | CASSLGREGYGYTF
NA | TRBJ1-1 | TRBV18 | NA | TGTGCCAGCTCAGCCAGGGTAGGTGAAGCTTTCTTT | CASSARVGEAFF